This TCR beta chain is drawn from a study of T-cell memory formation after mild COVID-19. Points from the study as a whole: Clones which contracted sat mainly in CM and EM if CD4+, and in EMRA if CD8+.

For this clonotype: Antigen unknown.

The germline V gene has CDR1 SGDLS and CDR2 YYNGEE. The CDR3 length is 12 residues. V lost 3 bases, J lost 6 bases, and 7 bases lay in between. One entry per CDR3 protein results from TCRdb running MiXCR on the 5' RACE reads. The table lists 130,000 to 150,000 distinct CDR3 sequences, roughly 6.2% of them singletons. This chain joins TRBV9 and TRBJ1-3; D call uncertain. This clonotype originated in an adult woman who had mild COVID-19 (a few samples of this study predate the infection). Cell type and time point are not known. Specimen: PBMCs or a T cell subset sorted from them (not recorded which). CDR3: CASSAVENTIYF. The CDR3 DNA is TGTGCCAGCAGCGCTGTCGAAAACACCATATATTTT.